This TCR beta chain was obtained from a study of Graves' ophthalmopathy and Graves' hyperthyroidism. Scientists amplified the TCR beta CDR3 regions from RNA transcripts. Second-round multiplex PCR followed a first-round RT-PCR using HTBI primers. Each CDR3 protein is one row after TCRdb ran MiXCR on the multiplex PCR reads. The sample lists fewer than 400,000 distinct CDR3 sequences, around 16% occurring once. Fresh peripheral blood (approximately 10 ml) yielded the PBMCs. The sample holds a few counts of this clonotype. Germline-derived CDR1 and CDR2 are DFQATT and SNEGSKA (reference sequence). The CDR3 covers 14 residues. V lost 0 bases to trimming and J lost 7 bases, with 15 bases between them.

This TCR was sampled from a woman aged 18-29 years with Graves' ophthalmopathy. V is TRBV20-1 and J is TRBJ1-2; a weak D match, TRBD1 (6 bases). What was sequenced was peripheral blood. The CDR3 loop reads CSARDMGGGFGYTF. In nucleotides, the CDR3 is TGCAGTGCTAGAGATATGGGGGGCGGTTTTGGCTACACCTTC.